The entry below describes one TCR beta chain. The source of the sample is a study of early stage breast cancer tumors. For the study at large: Most invasive tumors, about 75% of the 16, were ER+/PR+/HER2-. The ER+/PR+/HER2- tumors included eight ductal and four lobular carcinomas.

V trimming: 5 bases; J trimming: 8 bases; junction bases outside the gene matches: 8. There are 14 residues in the CDR3. CDR1 is SGHAT, CDR2 FQNNGV, per germline. The method was immunoSEQ multiplex PCR; TCRdb's version includes in-frame clones alone and lacks a portion of them. In the table there are tens of thousands of clones, roughly 86% of which are singletons. Material: blood. This clonotype was obtained from a person in their fifties with breast cancer. The chain carries TRBV11-2 and TRBJ2-2, with 7 bases identical to TRBD2. This chain's CDR3 is CASSIATSMGELFF. CDR3 in DNA: TGTGCCAGCAGCATAGCGACTAGCATGGGGGAGCTGTTTTTT.